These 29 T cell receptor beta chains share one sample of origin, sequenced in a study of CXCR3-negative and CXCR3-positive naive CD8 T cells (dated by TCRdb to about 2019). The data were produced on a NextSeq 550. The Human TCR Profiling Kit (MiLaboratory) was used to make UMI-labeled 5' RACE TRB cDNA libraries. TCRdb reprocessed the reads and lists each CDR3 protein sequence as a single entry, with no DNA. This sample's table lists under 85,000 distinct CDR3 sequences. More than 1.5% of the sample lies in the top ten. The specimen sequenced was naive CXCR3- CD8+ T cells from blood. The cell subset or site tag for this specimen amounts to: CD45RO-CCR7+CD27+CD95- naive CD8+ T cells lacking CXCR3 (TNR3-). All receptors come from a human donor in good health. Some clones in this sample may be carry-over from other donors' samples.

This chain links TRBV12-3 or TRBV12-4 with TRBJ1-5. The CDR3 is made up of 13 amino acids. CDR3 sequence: CASSFWSNQPQHF.

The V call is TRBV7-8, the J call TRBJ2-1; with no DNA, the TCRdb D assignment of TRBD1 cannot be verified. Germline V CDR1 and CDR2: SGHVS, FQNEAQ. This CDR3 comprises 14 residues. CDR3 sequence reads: CASRDRGLYNEQFF.

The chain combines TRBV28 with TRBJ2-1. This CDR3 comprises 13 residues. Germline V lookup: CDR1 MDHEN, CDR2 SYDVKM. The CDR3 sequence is CASSLYATDEQFF.

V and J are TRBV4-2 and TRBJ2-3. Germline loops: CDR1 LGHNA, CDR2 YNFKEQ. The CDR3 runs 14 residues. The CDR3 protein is CASSQDNEADTQYF.

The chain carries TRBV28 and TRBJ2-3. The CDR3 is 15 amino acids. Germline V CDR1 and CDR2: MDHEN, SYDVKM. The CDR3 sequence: CASSPHHGPTDTQYF.

This CDR3 reads CASTPHRGAEAFF. The V and J genes are TRBV12-3 or TRBV12-4 and TRBJ1-1; TCRdb lists TRBD1, though no DNA is available to test this call. The CDR3 covers 13 residues.

The CDR3 loop reads CSVRRDSTLQYF. J is TRBJ2-7 and V is TRBV29-1; TCRdb picks TRBD1, but there is no DNA to check that call. Germline values: CDR1 SQVTM, CDR2 ANQGSEA. The CDR3 is made up of 12 amino acids.

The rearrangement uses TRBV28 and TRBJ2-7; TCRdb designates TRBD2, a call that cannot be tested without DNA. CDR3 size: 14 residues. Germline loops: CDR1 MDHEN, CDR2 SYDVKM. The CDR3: CASTLDAGGYEQYF.

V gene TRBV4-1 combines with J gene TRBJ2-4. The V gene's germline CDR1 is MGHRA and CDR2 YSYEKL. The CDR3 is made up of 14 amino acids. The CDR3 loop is CASSQVFVGNIQYF.

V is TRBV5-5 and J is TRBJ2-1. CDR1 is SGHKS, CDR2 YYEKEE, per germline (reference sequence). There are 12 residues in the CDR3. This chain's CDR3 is CASSRSHNEQFF.

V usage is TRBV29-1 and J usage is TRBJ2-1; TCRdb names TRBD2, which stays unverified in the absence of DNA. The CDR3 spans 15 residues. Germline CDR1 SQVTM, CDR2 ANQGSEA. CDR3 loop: CSVEGAGGPDNEQFF.

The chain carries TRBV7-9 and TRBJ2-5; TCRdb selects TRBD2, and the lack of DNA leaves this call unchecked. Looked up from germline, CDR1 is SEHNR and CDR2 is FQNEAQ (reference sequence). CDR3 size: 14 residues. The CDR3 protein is CASSFEIAGETQYF.

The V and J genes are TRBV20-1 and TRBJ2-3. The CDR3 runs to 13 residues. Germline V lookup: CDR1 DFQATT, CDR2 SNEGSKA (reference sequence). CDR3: CSANWGYTDTQYF.

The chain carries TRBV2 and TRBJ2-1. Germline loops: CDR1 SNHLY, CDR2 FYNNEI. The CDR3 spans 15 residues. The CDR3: CASSEGLNAYNEQFF.

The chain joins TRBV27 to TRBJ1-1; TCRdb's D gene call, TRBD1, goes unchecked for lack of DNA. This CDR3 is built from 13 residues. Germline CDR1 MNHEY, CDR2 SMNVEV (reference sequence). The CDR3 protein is CASRLFDSTEAFF.

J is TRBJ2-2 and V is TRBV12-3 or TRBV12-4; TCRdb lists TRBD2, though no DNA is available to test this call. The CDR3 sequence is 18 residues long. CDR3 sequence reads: CASSLAPGRPSNTGELFF.

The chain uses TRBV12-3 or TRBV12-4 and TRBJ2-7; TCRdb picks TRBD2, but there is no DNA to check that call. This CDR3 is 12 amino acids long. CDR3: CASSPSLYEQYF.

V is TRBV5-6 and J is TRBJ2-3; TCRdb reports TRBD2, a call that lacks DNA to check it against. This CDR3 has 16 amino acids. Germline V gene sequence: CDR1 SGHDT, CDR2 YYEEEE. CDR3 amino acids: CASSLHPREGQYTQYF.

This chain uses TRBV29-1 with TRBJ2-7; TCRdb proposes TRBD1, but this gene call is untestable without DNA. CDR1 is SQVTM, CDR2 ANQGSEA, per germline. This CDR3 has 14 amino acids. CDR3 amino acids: CSVELRDTTYEQYF.

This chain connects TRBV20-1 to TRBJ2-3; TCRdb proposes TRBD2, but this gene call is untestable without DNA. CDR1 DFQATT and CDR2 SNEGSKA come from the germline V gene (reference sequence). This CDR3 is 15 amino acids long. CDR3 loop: CSAGDSVEATDTQYF.

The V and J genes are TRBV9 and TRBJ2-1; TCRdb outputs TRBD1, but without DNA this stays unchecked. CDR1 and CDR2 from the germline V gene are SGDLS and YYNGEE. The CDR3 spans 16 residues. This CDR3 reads CASSVVGQGSLDEQFF.

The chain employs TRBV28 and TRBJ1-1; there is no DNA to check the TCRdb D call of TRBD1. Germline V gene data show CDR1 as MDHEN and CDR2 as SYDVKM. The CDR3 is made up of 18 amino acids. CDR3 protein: CASSSTTGWPPKNTEAFF. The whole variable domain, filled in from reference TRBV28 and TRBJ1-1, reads DVKVTQSSRYLVKRTGEKVFLECVQDMDHENMFWYRQDPGLGLRLIYFSYDVKMKEKGDIPEGYSVSREKKERFSLILESASTNQTSMYLCASSSTTGWPPKNTEAFFGQGTRLTVV.

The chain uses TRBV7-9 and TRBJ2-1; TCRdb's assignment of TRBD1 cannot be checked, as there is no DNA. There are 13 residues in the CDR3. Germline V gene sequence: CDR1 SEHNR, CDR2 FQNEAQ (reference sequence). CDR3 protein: CASSPPGSTEQFF. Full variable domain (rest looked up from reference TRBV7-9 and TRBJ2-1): DTGVSQNPRHKITKRGQNVTFRCDPISEHNRLYWYRQTLGQGPEFLTYFQNEAQLEKSRLLSDRFSAERPKGSFSTLEIQRTEQGDSAMYLCASSPPGSTEQFFGPGTRLTVL.

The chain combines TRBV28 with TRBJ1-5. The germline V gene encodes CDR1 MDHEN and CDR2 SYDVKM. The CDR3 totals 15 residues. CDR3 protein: CASSFRQTSNQPQHF.

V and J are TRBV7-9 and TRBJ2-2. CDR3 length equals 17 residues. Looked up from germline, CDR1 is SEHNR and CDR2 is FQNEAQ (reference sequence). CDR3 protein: CASSPDEIIPNTGELFF.

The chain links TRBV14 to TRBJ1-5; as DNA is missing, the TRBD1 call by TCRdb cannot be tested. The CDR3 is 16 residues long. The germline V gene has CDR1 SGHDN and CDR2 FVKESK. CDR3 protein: CASSPGTGLSNQPQHF.

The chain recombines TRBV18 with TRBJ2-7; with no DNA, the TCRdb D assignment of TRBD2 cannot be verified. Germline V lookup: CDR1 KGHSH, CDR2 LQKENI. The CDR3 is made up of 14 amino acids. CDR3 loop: CASSLPGLAPEQYF.

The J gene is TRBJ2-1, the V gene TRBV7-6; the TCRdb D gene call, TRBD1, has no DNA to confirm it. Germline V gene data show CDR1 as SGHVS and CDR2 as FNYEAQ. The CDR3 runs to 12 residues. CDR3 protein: CASSPQGYEQFF. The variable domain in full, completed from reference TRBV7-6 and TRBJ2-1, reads GAGVSQSPRYKVTKRGQDVALRCDPISGHVSLYWYRQALGQGPEFLTYFNYEAQQDKSGLPNDRFSAERPEGSISTLTIQRTEQRDSAMYRCASSPQGYEQFFGPGTRLTVL.

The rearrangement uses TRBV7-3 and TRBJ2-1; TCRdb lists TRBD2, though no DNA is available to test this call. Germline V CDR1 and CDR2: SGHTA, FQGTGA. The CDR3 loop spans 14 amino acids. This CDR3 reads CASSPGGAYNEQFF. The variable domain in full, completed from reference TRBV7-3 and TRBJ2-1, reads GAGVSQTPSNKVTEKGKYVELRCDPISGHTALYWYRQSLGQGPEFLIYFQGTGAADDSGLPNDRFFAVRPEGSVSTLKIQRTERGDSAVYLCASSPGGAYNEQFFGPGTRLTVL.